Listed below are T cell receptor beta chains from one sample, sequenced in a study of shared clonotypes between healthy human individuals. Repertoires were generated with immunoSEQ multiplex PCR, while TCRdb's copy carries only in-frame clones and drops some. In the table there are 850,000 to 1,100,000 clones, roughly 77% of which are singletons. Sequencing input: memory CD4+ T cells from PBMCs. These receptors came from a man aged 18 to 30 in good health. Some clones in this sample may be carry-over from other donors' samples. The CDR3 runs from the conserved cysteine through the conserved F or W. D genes are given only for firm matches. The size field is filled for only some rows; it gives once, few, many or a size class.

CDR3aa: CASSTIGQRFDYGYTF
CDR3nt: TGTGCCAGTAGTACTATCGGACAGCGCTTTGACTATGGCTACACCTTC
abundance: NA
d_gene: NA
j_gene: TRBJ1-2
v_gene: TRBV19

CDR3aa: CASSRSQGEQYF
CDR3nt: TGTGCCAGTAGCCGGTCCCAGGGCGAGCAGTACTTC
abundance: NA
d_gene: NA
j_gene: TRBJ2-7
v_gene: TRBV19

CDR3aa: CASSTNDEQYF
CDR3nt: TGTGCCAGCAGTACGAATGACGAGCAGTACTTC
abundance: once
d_gene: NA
j_gene: TRBJ2-7
v_gene: TRBV2

CDR3aa: CASSEGPIGYTF
CDR3nt: TGTGCCAGCAGTGAAGGACCCATTGGCTACACCTTC
abundance: few
d_gene: NA
j_gene: TRBJ1-2
v_gene: TRBV6-1

CDR3aa: CASSFPDGREQYF
CDR3nt: TGTGCCAGCAGTTTCCCGGACGGGAGAGAGCAGTACTTC
abundance: NA
d_gene: NA
j_gene: TRBJ2-5
v_gene: TRBV28

CDR3aa: CASSVTPNYGYTF
CDR3nt: TGTGCCAGTAGTGTTACTCCTAACTATGGCTACACCTTC
abundance: NA
d_gene: NA
j_gene: TRBJ1-2
v_gene: TRBV19

CDR3aa: CASSLWAGSTSGNTIYF
CDR3nt: TGTGCCAGCAGCTTATGGGCAGGGTCGACCTCTGGAAACACCATATATTTT
abundance: NA
d_gene: NA
j_gene: TRBJ1-3
v_gene: TRBV7-6

CDR3aa: CASSAQVAGVSGNTIYF
CDR3nt: TGTGCCAGCAGTGCCCAGGTAGCCGGTGTCTCTGGAAACACCATATATTTT
abundance: NA
d_gene: NA
j_gene: TRBJ1-3
v_gene: TRBV6-1

CDR3aa: CASSQVLSEKLFF
CDR3nt: TGCGCCAGCAGCCAAGTTCTCTCTGAAAAACTGTTTTTT
abundance: NA
d_gene: NA
j_gene: TRBJ1-4
v_gene: TRBV4-1

CDR3aa: CASRDRISNQPQHF
CDR3nt: TGTGCCAGCAGGGACCGTATTAGCAATCAGCCCCAGCATTTT
abundance: NA
d_gene: NA
j_gene: TRBJ1-5
v_gene: TRBV2

CDR3aa: CASSLEPVNYGYTF
CDR3nt: TGCGCCAGCAGCTTGGAACCGGTTAACTATGGCTACACCTTC
abundance: NA
d_gene: NA
j_gene: TRBJ1-2
v_gene: TRBV5-1

CDR3aa: CASSLAFSQAANYGYTF
CDR3nt: TGCGCCAGCAGCTTGGCTTTTTCGCAGGCAGCTAATTATGGCTACACCTTC
abundance: NA
d_gene: NA
j_gene: TRBJ1-2
v_gene: TRBV5-1

CDR3aa: CASSPPDRAFSGNTIYF
CDR3nt: TGTGCCAGCTCACCACCGGACAGAGCTTTCTCTGGAAACACCATATATTTT
abundance: NA
d_gene: NA
j_gene: TRBJ1-3
v_gene: TRBV18

CDR3aa: CASTPQQGKDYGYTF
CDR3nt: TGCGCCAGCACTCCCCAACAGGGAAAAGACTATGGCTACACCTTC
abundance: NA
d_gene: NA
j_gene: TRBJ1-2
v_gene: TRBV5-1

CDR3aa: CACTGTGNEKLFF
CDR3nt: TGTGCCTGTACCGGGACAGGGAATGAAAAACTGTTTTTT
abundance: NA
d_gene: TRBD1
j_gene: TRBJ1-4
v_gene: TRBV30

CDR3aa: CASSLFGYEQYF
CDR3nt: TGCGCCAGCAGCTTGTTTGGCTACGAGCAGTACTTC
abundance: NA
d_gene: NA
j_gene: TRBJ2-7
v_gene: TRBV5-1

CDR3aa: CASRRNRDTEAFF
CDR3nt: TGTGCCAGCAGACGGAACAGGGACACTGAAGCTTTCTTT
abundance: few
d_gene: NA
j_gene: TRBJ1-1
v_gene: TRBV11-3

CDR3aa: CASSEGGLQDNEQFF
CDR3nt: TGTGCCAGCAGCGAGGGAGGGCTACAGGACAATGAGCAGTTCTTC
abundance: few
d_gene: TRBD2
j_gene: TRBJ2-1
v_gene: TRBV28

CDR3aa: CASSLRDRGQETQYF
CDR3nt: TGTGCCAGCAGCCTCCGGGACAGGGGCCAAGAGACCCAGTACTTC
abundance: NA
d_gene: TRBD1
j_gene: TRBJ2-5
v_gene: TRBV11-3

CDR3aa: CASSQGGVGNQPQHF
CDR3nt: TGTGCCAGCAGCCAGGGGGGGGTCGGCAATCAGCCCCAGCATTTT
abundance: NA
d_gene: TRBD1
j_gene: TRBJ1-5
v_gene: TRBV7-9

CDR3aa: CASSLALDTEAFF
CDR3nt: TGTGCCAGCAGCTTAGCATTGGACACTGAAGCTTTCTTT
abundance: NA
d_gene: NA
j_gene: TRBJ1-1
v_gene: TRBV7-8

CDR3aa: CASSDPGRGTSETQYF
CDR3nt: TGTGCCAGCAGTGATCCAGGGCGTGGGACTAGCGAGACCCAGTACTTC
abundance: NA
d_gene: TRBD2
j_gene: TRBJ2-5
v_gene: TRBV28

CDR3aa: CASSFVAPTSRETQYF
CDR3nt: TGTGCCAGCAGCTTCGTAGCCCCGACGAGCAGGGAGACCCAGTACTTC
abundance: NA
d_gene: NA
j_gene: TRBJ2-5
v_gene: TRBV7-2

CDR3aa: CASSTRRGGGEQFF
CDR3nt: TGTGCCAGCAGCACCCGACGGGGAGGGGGCGAGCAGTTCTTC
abundance: NA
d_gene: NA
j_gene: TRBJ2-1
v_gene: TRBV11-3

CDR3aa: CASRPETYEQYF
CDR3nt: TGTGCCAGCAGACCGGAGACCTACGAGCAGTACTTC
abundance: many
d_gene: NA
j_gene: TRBJ2-7
v_gene: TRBV2

CDR3aa: CASSYTGIMNTEAFF
CDR3nt: TGTGCCAGCAGTTACACAGGGATCATGAACACTGAAGCTTTCTTT
abundance: NA
d_gene: NA
j_gene: TRBJ1-1
v_gene: TRBV6-5

CDR3aa: CASRLDAGDQPQHF
CDR3nt: TGTGCCAGCAGGCTCGACGCAGGGGATCAGCCCCAGCATTTT
abundance: few
d_gene: NA
j_gene: TRBJ1-5
v_gene: TRBV28

CDR3aa: CASSVWGGETQYF
CDR3nt: TGTGCCAGCAGCGTATGGGGGGGAGAGACCCAGTACTTC
abundance: NA
d_gene: TRBD2
j_gene: TRBJ2-5
v_gene: TRBV9

CDR3aa: CASSEGTVYNEQFF
CDR3nt: TGCGCCAGCAGCGAGGGAACAGTTTACAATGAGCAGTTCTTC
abundance: NA
d_gene: NA
j_gene: TRBJ2-1
v_gene: TRBV5-1

CDR3aa: CASSLTGYQETQYF
CDR3nt: TGTGCCAGCAGCCTCACAGGGTACCAAGAGACCCAGTACTTC
abundance: NA
d_gene: NA
j_gene: TRBJ2-5
v_gene: TRBV9

CDR3aa: CASSYRGNIAGYEQYF
CDR3nt: TGTGCCAGCAGTTACAGGGGGAACATAGCCGGGTACGAGCAGTACTTC
abundance: NA
d_gene: NA
j_gene: TRBJ2-7
v_gene: TRBV6-5

CDR3aa: CASSANRNHNEKLFF
CDR3nt: TGTGCCAGCAGCGCAAACAGGAACCATAATGAAAAACTGTTTTTT
abundance: NA
d_gene: NA
j_gene: TRBJ1-4
v_gene: TRBV5-4

CDR3aa: CASSADRGYDTQYF
CDR3nt: TGTGCCAGCTCAGCGGACAGGGGGTATGATACGCAGTATTTT
abundance: NA
d_gene: TRBD1
j_gene: TRBJ2-3
v_gene: TRBV18

CDR3aa: CASSGQVNYGYTF
CDR3nt: TGTGCCAGCAGCGGACAGGTTAACTATGGCTACACCTTC
abundance: NA
d_gene: TRBD1
j_gene: TRBJ1-2
v_gene: TRBV28

CDR3aa: CASSFGRELPGELFF
CDR3nt: TGTGCCAGCAGCTTTGGCAGGGAATTGCCCGGGGAGCTGTTTTTT
abundance: NA
d_gene: NA
j_gene: TRBJ2-2
v_gene: TRBV7-2

CDR3aa: CASSLGGGHQPQHF
CDR3nt: TGTGCCAGCAGCTTAGGCGGGGGTCATCAGCCCCAGCATTTT
abundance: NA
d_gene: NA
j_gene: TRBJ1-5
v_gene: TRBV5-8

CDR3aa: CASSLQGRNWNTEAFF
CDR3nt: TGTGCCAGCAGTTTACAGGGGAGGAATTGGAACACTGAAGCTTTCTTT
abundance: NA
d_gene: NA
j_gene: TRBJ1-1
v_gene: TRBV27

CDR3aa: CASSPHSGISTDTQYF
CDR3nt: TGCGCCAGCAGTCCCCATAGCGGCATCAGCACAGATACGCAGTATTTT
abundance: once
d_gene: NA
j_gene: TRBJ2-3
v_gene: TRBV5-1

CDR3aa: CTTSSPGAFNEKLFF
CDR3nt: TGTACCACCAGCAGTCCGGGGGCCTTTAATGAAAAACTGTTTTTT
abundance: NA
d_gene: NA
j_gene: TRBJ1-4
v_gene: TRBV15